The T cell receptor beta chain under discussion was sequenced for a study of CD8+ T cells in alopecia areata. Study overall: Treated patients were dosed with oral tofacitinib, taking 5 to 10 mg twice daily.

Samples from alopecia areata patients were lesional scalp punch biopsies and peripheral blood. T lymphocytes (CD4+ and CD8+) were sorted from PBMCs. V lost 2 bases and J lost 5, with 9 bases in between. This CDR3 comprises 13 residues. Germline V CDR1 and CDR2: KGHSH, LQKENI. Extracted RNA was reverse transcribed, and the resulting cDNA served as sequencing template. TCRdb keeps only in-frame clones here, not all; method: immunoSEQ multiplex PCR. The table has about 180,000 clones, approximately 62% seen once; the top ten hold roughly 1.7%. The study's findings and limits: Patients shared TCRs less clearly than mice did, possibly for HLA-related reasons.

In regard to this clone: Its antigen is undetermined. Other DNA sequences in this specimen translate into the identical CDR3.

This receptor was identified in a human donor with alopecia areata. The starting material was CD4+ T cells sorted from blood, obtained at week 0. V is TRBV18 and J is TRBJ2-5, with D perhaps assigned TRBD1 or TRBD2 (5 bases each). CDR3 amino acids: CASSPGTGETQYF. DNA for the CDR3: TGTGCCAGCTCACCAGGGACCGGCGAGACCCAGTACTTC.